These 23 T cell receptor beta chains were all obtained from the same sample, sequenced in a study of PD-1 blockade in mismatch repair-deficient tumors. TCRdb keeps only in-frame clones here, not all; method: immunoSEQ multiplex PCR. The sample holds 80,000 to 130,000 clones, over 75% seen once. The sequencing used peripheral blood, collected approximately 35 weeks after starting pembrolizumab. The receptor set was obtained from an adult with mismatch repair-deficient cancer.

This clone was counted a single time. The CDR3 loop is CASSKLAGGTHEQYF. CDR3 bases: TGTGCCAGCAGTAAACTAGCGGGAGGAACCCACGAGCAGTACTTC. The gene calls are TRBV27 and TRBJ2-7, with 12 bases that match TRBD2. Germline V lookup: CDR1 MNHEY, CDR2 SMNVEV (reference sequence). The ends lost 5 bases at V and 5 bases at J; junction bases unmatched: 7. The CDR3 runs 15 residues.

The chain couples TRBV23-1 to TRBJ2-3, with D possibly matching TRBD2 (5 bases). TRBV23-1 is known as an ORF, though its function is uncertain. Trimming stripped 9 bases from V and 2 bases from J, with 33 bases between. The CDR3 spans 20 residues. The chain's CDR3 is CARGPRFEGLGVAATDTQYF. The CDR3 region has the DNA TGCGCCAGAGGCCCGCGGTTTGAGGGCCTCGGGGTAGCCGCCACAGATACGCAGTATTTT.

The chain links TRBV19 to TRBJ1-5, with 7 bases aligning to TRBD1. Germline V gene sequence: CDR1 LNHDA, CDR2 SQIVND (reference sequence). The V gene end was trimmed by 5 bases and the J gene end by 2 bases; junction bases not matched to a gene: 9. The length of the CDR3 is 16 residues. In DNA, the CDR3 is TGTGCCAGTAGTCCCCCTAACAGGGGTGGCAATCAGCCCCAGCATTTT. Protein sequence: CASSPPNRGGNQPQHF.

The V gene is TRBV5-1, the J gene TRBJ2-7, with 7 bases identical to TRBD2. This CDR3 is built from 13 residues. Germline lookup yields CDR1 SGHRS and CDR2 YFSETQ. V shed 2 bases and J 2 bases; nucleotides not matched to a gene: 1. CDR3 amino acids: CASSFGLAYEQYF. In nucleotides, the CDR3 is TGCGCCAGCAGCTTCGGACTAGCCTACGAGCAGTACTTC.

The J gene is TRBJ1-3, the V gene TRBV19; D gene uncertain. CDR1 is LNHDA and CDR2 is SQIVND in the germline V gene (reference sequence). V lost 1 base to trimming and J lost 3 bases, with 1 base between them. The CDR3 has 12 residues. CDR3 amino acids: CASSIGGNTIYF. Written as DNA, the CDR3 is TGTGCCAGTAGTATAGGTGGAAACACCATATATTTT.

V usage is TRBV10-3 and J usage is TRBJ2-5; 8 bases line up with TRBD2. Germline lookup yields CDR1 ENHRY and CDR2 SYGVKD. After removal of 11 bases from V and 1 base from J, the junction contained 12 bases not matched to a gene. This CDR3 has 15 amino acids. In DNA form, the CDR3 reads TGTGCCGTACGGAGTAGCGGGGCTTCCCAAGAGACCCAGTACTTC. Translation: CAVRSSGASQETQYF.

In nucleotides, the CDR3 is TGTGCCAGTAGTATCTGGGACAGTAGGGAGACCCAGTACTTC. This encodes CASSIWDSRETQYF. The rearrangement uses TRBV19 and TRBJ2-5; 7 bases map to TRBD1. Germline trimming cut 3 bases from V and 5 bases from J; bases unmatched to any gene: 6. The CDR3 is 14 amino acids. The germline gives CDR1 LNHDA, CDR2 SQIVND (reference sequence).

The genes are TRBV7-2 and TRBJ2-3; 9 bases line up with TRBD2. The CDR3 consists of 15 residues. The V gene end was trimmed by 4 bases and the J gene end by 3 bases; junction bases not matched to a gene: 5. The germline V gene encodes CDR1 SGHTA and CDR2 FQGNSA. CDR3 in amino acids: CASSYTSGFTDTQYF. The CDR3 DNA reads TGTGCCAGCAGCTACACTAGCGGGTTTACAGATACGCAGTATTTT. The full variable domain, completed using reference TRBV7-2 and TRBJ2-3, is GAGVSQSPSNKVTEKGKDVELRCDPISGHTALYWYRQSLGQGLEFLIYFQGNSAPDKSGLPSDRFSAERTGGSVSTLTIQRTQQEDSAVYLCASSYTSGFTDTQYFGPGTRLTVL.

The chain uses TRBV11-2 and TRBJ2-5; possible D gene TRBD2, 5 bases. The CDR3 is 15 amino acids. The V end lost 3 bases, the J end lost 3 bases, and 14 bases lay between the germline ends. Germline loops: CDR1 SGHAT, CDR2 FQNNGV. The CDR3 here is CASSFSGGSKETQYF. The CDR3, as DNA: TGTGCCAGCAGCTTCTCCGGCGGGTCGAAAGAGACCCAGTACTTC. Together with reference TRBV11-2 and TRBJ2-5, the CDR3 gives the full variable domain: EAGVAQSPRYKIIEKRQSVAFWCNPISGHATLYWYQQILGQGPKLLIQFQNNGVVDDSQLPKDRFSAERLKGVDSTLKIQPAKLEDSAVYLCASSFSGGSKETQYFGPGTRLLVL.

The genes are TRBV28 and TRBJ1-1, with no clear D. Trimming removed 2 bases from V and 0 bases from J, with 13 bases in between. There are 16 residues in the CDR3. The germline V gene encodes CDR1 MDHEN and CDR2 SYDVKM. CDR3 sequence reads: CASSLTLRNLNTEAFF. The CDR3 bases are TGTGCCAGCAGTTTAACCCTCCGGAACCTGAACACTGAAGCTTTCTTT.

Comment on this clone: Other DNA variants within this sample encode the same CDR3. CDR3 protein: CASSELGGQETQYF. In DNA form, the CDR3 reads TGTGCCAGCAGTGAATTGGGGGGCCAAGAGACCCAGTACTTC. The chain combines TRBV25-1 with TRBJ2-5; D is perhaps TRBD2 (6 bases). The CDR3 covers 14 residues. The germline V and J ends were trimmed by 1 base and 1 base, with 7 bases remaining between them. Germline-derived CDR1 and CDR2 are MGHDK and SYGVNS.

This clone has only a few counts. V gene TRBV27 combines with J gene TRBJ2-5, with 7 bases matching TRBD2. V trimming: 5 bases; J trimming: 1 base; junction bases outside the gene matches: 4. This CDR3 is 14 amino acids long. CDR1 and CDR2 (germline): MNHEY, SMNVEV (reference sequence). In DNA, the CDR3 is TGTGCCAGCAGTCGGGACTACTCCCAAGAGACCCAGTACTTC. It specifies CASSRDYSQETQYF.

The sample holds a few counts of this clone. The rearrangement uses TRBV19 and TRBJ1-5; D is ambiguous. CDR1 is LNHDA, CDR2 SQIVND, per germline (reference sequence). The V end lost 3 bases, the J end lost 7 bases, and 10 bases lay between the germline ends. This CDR3 has 13 residues. The CDR3 loop is CASSIKAGQPQHF. As DNA, the CDR3 is TGTGCCAGTAGTATCAAGGCGGGGCAGCCCCAGCATTTT.

The chain has TRBV19 and TRBJ1-5; D is perhaps TRBD1 (5 bases). The CDR3 spans 13 residues. V was shortened by 3 bases and J by 7 bases, with 10 bases between the two germline ends. Germline loops: CDR1 LNHDA, CDR2 SQIVND (reference sequence). The CDR3 nucleotides read TGTGCCAGTAGTATCAGGGCCAAGCAGCCCCAGCATTTT. Translated: CASSIRAKQPQHF.

The chain couples TRBV4-3 to TRBJ1-2; tentative D call: TRBD1 (5 bases). The CDR3 runs to 14 residues. Germline CDR1 LGHNA, CDR2 YSLEER. The V end lost 0 bases, the J end lost 9 bases, and 14 bases lay between the germline ends. The CDR3, as DNA: TGCGCCAGCAGCCAAGATCCAGGGCGGGGGAGCTACACCTTC. Protein sequence: CASSQDPGRGSYTF.

The chain links TRBV7-2 to TRBJ2-1; TRBD2 aligns across 8 bases. CDR3 size: 16 residues. V shed 6 bases, J shed 5 bases, and the junction held 12 bases outside the gene matches. Looked up from germline, CDR1 is SGHTA and CDR2 is FQGNSA. CDR3: CASSPGGAGGHNEQFF. In DNA form, the CDR3 reads TGTGCCAGCAGTCCAGGCGGGGCGGGAGGACACAATGAGCAGTTCTTC.

J is TRBJ1-2 and V is TRBV6-1; 7 bases are shared with TRBD1. The CDR3 sequence is 15 residues long. J lost 5 bases, V lost 2 bases, and 8 bases had no gene match. CDR1 is MNHNS and CDR2 is SASEGT in the germline V gene. The CDR3: CASSELIQGRYGYTF. In nucleotides, the CDR3 is TGTGCCAGCAGTGAATTAATACAGGGGCGATATGGCTACACCTTC.

The chain joins TRBV7-2 to TRBJ2-1, with 10 nucleotides matching TRBD2. This CDR3 spans 17 amino acids. In germline, CDR1 is SGHTA, CDR2 FQGNSA. J was trimmed by 2 bases and V by 1 base; bases with no gene match: 5. The CDR3: CASSLGLAGAAYNEQFF. The CDR3 nucleotides read TGTGCCAGCAGCTTAGGTCTAGCGGGAGCAGCCTACAATGAGCAGTTCTTC.

This chain links TRBV14 with TRBJ2-7, with a weak D call TRBD1 (6 bases). The V and J ends lost 3 bases and 3 bases respectively, with 9 bases between them. Germline CDR1 is SGHDN and CDR2 is FVKESK. The CDR3 is made up of 13 amino acids. Written as DNA, the CDR3 is TGTGCCAGCAGCCAGGGACATATCTACGAGCAGTACTTC. It encodes CASSQGHIYEQYF.

This chain connects TRBV19 to TRBJ2-2; unclear D gene. V dropped 0 bases and J dropped 1 base, with 9 bases sitting between them. CDR3 size: 16 residues. Germline V gene data show CDR1 as LNHDA and CDR2 as SQIVND (reference sequence). The CDR3 DNA follows: TGTGCCAGTAGTATAGAGCGGACCCGGAACACCGGGGAGCTGTTTTTT. Its translation: CASSIERTRNTGELFF.

The J gene is TRBJ2-7, the V gene TRBV10-2; D may be TRBD1 (6 bases). This CDR3 is 15 amino acids long. Between the trimmed V and J ends, which lost 5 bases and 2 bases, there was a span of 16 bases. Germline values: CDR1 WSHSY, CDR2 SAAADI. The CDR3 sequence is CASSSESDSTYEQYF. CDR3 bases: TGCGCCAGCAGTAGCGAATCGGACAGTACCTACGAGCAGTACTTC.

The gene calls are TRBV9 and TRBJ2-1, with 8 bases aligning to TRBD1. Germline CDR1 and CDR2: SGDLS and YYNGEE. V lost 0 bases, J lost 5 bases, and 4 bases stayed unmatched. This CDR3 is 15 amino acids long. CDR3 bases: TGTGCCAGCAGCGTAGCCAAGACAGGGGACAATGAGCAGTTCTTC. Protein product: CASSVAKTGDNEQFF.

The rearrangement joins TRBV2 to TRBJ2-2; tentatively, D is TRBD2 (6 bases). This CDR3 has 14 amino acids. Germline CDR1 reads SNHLY; CDR2 reads FYNNEI. Trimming removed 1 base from V and 5 bases from J, with 8 bases in between. CDR3 amino acids: CASSEVGGTGELFF. DNA for the CDR3: TGTGCCAGCAGTGAAGTAGGAGGGACCGGGGAGCTGTTTTTT.